The present entry profiles one T cell receptor beta chain with its context. The target of this receptor is not known. No base quality values were provided; no much bigger clone lies one nucleotide off. CD8 naive samples consisted of CD45RO-negative cells that were positively selected for CCR7, yielding a CD45RA+CCR7+ population without TemRA cells. The donors were healthy, HIV-negative adults who had no recently reported acute infections or vaccinations. Every donor was a Caucasian adult residing in Nashville, Tennessee, USA. Blood was obtained by leukapheresis, after which PBMCs were separated by Ficoll-Histopaque density gradient centrifugation and cryopreserved in liquid nitrogen vapor phase. Purity and quantity of every magnetically sorted T cell population were checked by analytical flow cytometry. From each sorted fraction, genomic DNA was isolated and quantified by UV absorbance on a Nanodrop 2000c.

TCR CDR3 regions were amplified from genomic DNA by multiplex PCR using the deep immunoSEQ assay. For each cell subset, the extracted genomic DNA was distributed evenly across all wells of several immunoSEQ 96-well plates, and each plate served as one replicate. Each replicate PCR for sorted subsets received about 220 ng genomic DNA, equal to around 32,000 T cell genomes. Purified libraries were quantified with a Qubit 3.0 fluorometer, sized on a Bioanalyzer 2100, and re-quantified with the KAPA Library Quantification kit. A separate single-read 150-cycle Illumina NextSeq 550 flow cell was used to sequence each immunoSEQ 96-well plate. Per the source publication's procedure: Because the immunoSEQ output held only junctional sequences and lacked quality scores, the filtering could not match the filtering applied to full-length reads. To assign V/J genes and CDR3, sequences were annotated using PyIR, a Python wrapper for IgBLAST v1.9, with IMGT germline references. Reads were filtered out if the reads had weak V/J assignments (E-value above 1e-6), no CDR3, stop codons, out-of-frame junctions, or ambiguous translated residues. V3J clonotypes were defined as sequences sharing the same inferred V gene, J gene, and CDR3 amino acid sequence. Percentage overlap between repertoires was calculated by dividing the number of shared unique clonotypes by the size of the smaller repertoire. Richness of each repertoire was evaluated using RTK rarefaction, the Chao1 estimator, and Recon v2.1 estimates of unobserved clonotypes. Generation probabilities for all TCRbeta clonotypes obtained by the gDNA method from a handful of donors were computed using OLGA. Entries here come from immuneACCESS through TCRdb and include only in-frame sequences with V and J called. Some clones fail to appear in such tables; in the studies checked, an unresolved V gene covers under half of the shortfall, and the cause of the remainder is unknown. For V, J and clone size, that table is used; D and trimming come from the DNA. This sample lists about 820,000 clones; 85% to 95% were detected once. The ten largest make up under 30% of the sample.

The CDR1 and CDR2 encoded by the germline V gene are MGHRA and YSYEKL. For this chain, trimming is 4 bases at the V end and 3 bases at the J end, and the number of junction bases without a gene match is 6. There are 15 amino acids in the CDR3, from cysteine to phenylalanine inclusive. The sequence is cut down to CDR3 DNA, 45 bases in frame from base 1. This entry comes from a study of shared clonotypes between healthy human individuals (dated by TCRdb to 2018 to 2020). Regarding the research as a whole: The cohort included three men and a couple of women between 18 and 49 years of age. For each donor, CD4 naive and CD4 memory were each run on three plates, CD8 naive on two plates, and CD8 memory on one plate. To estimate repertoire size and how much clonotype sharing occurs between individuals, the study deeply sequenced the blood TCR repertoires of five or six healthy adults. Libraries were prepared and TCR repertoires were sequenced by different laboratories using diverse techniques, in order to increase sequencing depth and limit assay-specific biases. Leukapheresis yielded between about 0.9 and 9.5 billion PBMCs per donor. Study-wide findings and limitations: Because the study included a small number of donors, the genetic and exposure-history diversity represented was limited. Only blood was sampled, and tissue TCR repertoires likely differ from those in blood. Naive subsets generally had larger estimated clonotype richness than memory subsets did. Clonotypes shared by all four sorted-subset donors showed higher generation probabilities than non-shared clonotypes. Based on pairwise subsampling, the degree of clonotype sharing among donors was expected to be affected by sequencing depth. Sharing across a few donors was observed for about 5% of naive CD4, 3.5% of naive CD8, about 2.3% of memory CD4, and roughly 0.4% of memory CD8 clonotypes. Rarefaction of sorted-subset datasets indicated incomplete sequencing despite the large sequencing depth.

This TCR was recovered from a man aged 25-40 years in good health. The sequencing sample was made of naive CD8+ T cells sorted from blood. According to the study, the label for this sample's cell subset or site signals: CD45RA+CCR7+. This receptor chain uses TRBV4-1 and TRBJ2-7, with TRBD2 identical over 10 junction bases. The nucleotides are TGCGCCAGCAGCCCCCTAGCGGGAGTGTTCTACGAGCAGTACTTC. Its translation reads: CASSPLAGVFYEQYF.